This TCR beta chain derives from a study of T cells and Merkel cell carcinoma outcomes (dated by TCRdb to 2020 to 2021). In terms of the full investigation: The study looked at whether the tumor T-cell repertoire and T-cell density could predict clinical outcome in patients with Merkel cell carcinoma.

Library method: the immunoSEQ multiplex PCR assay. Imported from immuneACCESS, the table was reduced by TCRdb to in-frame sequences with V and J called. These copies leave out some clones; in studies compared against another copy, an unresolved V gene accounts for under half, and the cause of the remainder is not known. The sample yields 15,000 to 16,000 clones; approximately 80% were counted once. The ten top clones hold approximately 8.1% of the sample. Findings and caveats that apply to the study as a whole: Clinical outcomes in Merkel cell carcinoma patients were reported to be predicted by T-cell repertoire features combined with T-cell density.

In regard to this clone: What this receptor recognizes is not known. Base qualities are not at hand, and no much larger clone is one base apart. This same CDR3 is encoded by further DNA sequences in the sample.

Samples were obtained from patients with Merkel cell carcinoma. This sequence originates from a human donor with Merkel cell carcinoma. Sequencing was performed on tumor tissue from Merkel cell carcinoma.

The sequenced DNA is TGTGCCAGCAGTAGTCTCTCTGGGGCCAACGTCCTGACTTTC. It encodes CASSSLSGANVLTF. Recombination connected TRBV27 to TRBJ2-6; confidence is insufficient to name the D gene. The germline V gene (reference sequence) gives CDR1 as MNHEY and CDR2 as SMNVEV. The CDR3 contains 14 residues, cysteine and phenylalanine counted. The retained sequence is limited to the CDR3, 42 bases, with the frame set at the first base. The germline ends are 5 bases apart after V is trimmed by 5 bases and J by 0 bases.